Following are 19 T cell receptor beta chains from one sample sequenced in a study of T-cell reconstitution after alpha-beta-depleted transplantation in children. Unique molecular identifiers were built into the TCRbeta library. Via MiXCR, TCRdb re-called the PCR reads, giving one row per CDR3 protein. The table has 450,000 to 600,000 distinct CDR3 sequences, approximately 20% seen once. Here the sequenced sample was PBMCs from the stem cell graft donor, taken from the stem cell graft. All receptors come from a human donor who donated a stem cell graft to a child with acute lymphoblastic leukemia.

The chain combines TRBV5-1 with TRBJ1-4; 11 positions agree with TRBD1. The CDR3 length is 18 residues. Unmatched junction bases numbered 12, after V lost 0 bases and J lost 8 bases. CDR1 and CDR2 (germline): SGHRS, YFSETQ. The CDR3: CASSLGLWTGGIREKLFF. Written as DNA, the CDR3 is TGCGCCAGCAGCTTGGGGCTTTGGACAGGGGGCATTCGAGAAAAACTGTTTTTT.

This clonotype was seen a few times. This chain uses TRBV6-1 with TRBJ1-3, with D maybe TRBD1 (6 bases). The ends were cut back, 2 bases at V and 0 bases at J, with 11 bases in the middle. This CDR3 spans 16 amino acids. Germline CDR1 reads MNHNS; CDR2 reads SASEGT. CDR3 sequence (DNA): TGTGCCAGCAGTGAATTGGACAGTGTCTCTGGAAACACCATATATTTT. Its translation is CASSELDSVSGNTIYF.

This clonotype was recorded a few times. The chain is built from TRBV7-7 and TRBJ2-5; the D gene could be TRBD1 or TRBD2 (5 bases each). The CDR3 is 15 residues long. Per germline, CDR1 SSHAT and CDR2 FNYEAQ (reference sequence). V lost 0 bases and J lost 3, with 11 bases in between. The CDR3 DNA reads TGTGCCAGCAGCTTAGCCGGGACGGAGGAAGAGACCCAGTACTTC. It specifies CASSLAGTEEETQYF.

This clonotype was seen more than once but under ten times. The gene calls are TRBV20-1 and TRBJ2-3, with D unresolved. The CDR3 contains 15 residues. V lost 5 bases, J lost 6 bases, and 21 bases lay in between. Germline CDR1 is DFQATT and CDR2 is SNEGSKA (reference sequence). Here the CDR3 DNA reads TGCAGTGCTCGCGACGCCCAAGCAAGGGTGGATACGCAGTATTTT. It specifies CSARDAQARVDTQYF.

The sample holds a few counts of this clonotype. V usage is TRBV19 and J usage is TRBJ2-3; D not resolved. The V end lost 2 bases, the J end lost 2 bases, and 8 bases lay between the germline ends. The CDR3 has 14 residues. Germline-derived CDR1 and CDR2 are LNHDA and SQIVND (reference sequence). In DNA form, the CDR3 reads TGTGCCAGTAGTATAAGACTTGCCACAGATACGCAGTATTTT. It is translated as CASSIRLATDTQYF.

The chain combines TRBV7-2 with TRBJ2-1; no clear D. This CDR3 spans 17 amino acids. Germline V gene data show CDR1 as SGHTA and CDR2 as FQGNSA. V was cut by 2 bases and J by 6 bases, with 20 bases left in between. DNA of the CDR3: TGTGCCAGCAGCTTACGCCCTAGTGGGATCCTACCCAATGAGCAGTTCTTC. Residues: CASSLRPSGILPNEQFF.

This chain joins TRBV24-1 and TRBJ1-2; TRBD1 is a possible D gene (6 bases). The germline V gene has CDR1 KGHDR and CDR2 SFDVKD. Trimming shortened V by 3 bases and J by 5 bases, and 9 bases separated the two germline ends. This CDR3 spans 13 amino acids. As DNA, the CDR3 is TGTGCCACCAGTGATGAGGGACAATATGGCTACACCTTC. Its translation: CATSDEGQYGYTF.

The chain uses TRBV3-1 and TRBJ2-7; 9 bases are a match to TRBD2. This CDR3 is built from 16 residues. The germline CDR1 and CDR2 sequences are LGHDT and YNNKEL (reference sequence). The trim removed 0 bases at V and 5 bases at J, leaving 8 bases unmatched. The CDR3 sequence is CASSQDLSGRRNEQYF. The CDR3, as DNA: TGTGCCAGCAGCCAAGATCTAAGCGGGAGGCGAAACGAGCAGTACTTC.

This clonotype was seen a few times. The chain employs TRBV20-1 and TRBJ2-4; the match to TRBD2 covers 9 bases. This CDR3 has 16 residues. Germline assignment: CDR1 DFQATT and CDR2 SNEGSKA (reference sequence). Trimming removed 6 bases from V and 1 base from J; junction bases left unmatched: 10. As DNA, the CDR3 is TGCAGTGCCATGACCCGGACTAGCGAGGCCAAAAACATTCAGTACTTC. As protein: CSAMTRTSEAKNIQYF.

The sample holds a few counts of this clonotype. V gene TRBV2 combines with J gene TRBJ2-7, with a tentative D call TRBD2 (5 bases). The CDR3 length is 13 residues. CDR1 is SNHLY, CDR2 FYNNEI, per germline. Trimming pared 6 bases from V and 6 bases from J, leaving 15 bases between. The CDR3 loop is CASSPGIEGEQYF. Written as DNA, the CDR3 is TGTGCCAGCAGCCCCGGGATTGAGGGCGAGCAGTACTTC. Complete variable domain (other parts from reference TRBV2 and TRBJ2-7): EPEVTQTPSHQVTQMGQEVILRCVPISNHLYFYWYRQILGQKVEFLVSFYNNEISEKSEIFDDQFSVERPDGSNFTLKIRSTKLEDSAMYFCASSPGIEGEQYFGPGTRLTVT.

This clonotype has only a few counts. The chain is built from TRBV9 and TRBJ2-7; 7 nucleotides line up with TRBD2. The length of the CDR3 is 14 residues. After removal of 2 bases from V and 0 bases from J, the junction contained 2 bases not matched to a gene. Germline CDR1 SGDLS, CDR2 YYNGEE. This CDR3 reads CASSVSSGSYEQYF. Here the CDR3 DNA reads TGTGCCAGCAGCGTGTCTAGCGGCTCCTACGAGCAGTACTTC.

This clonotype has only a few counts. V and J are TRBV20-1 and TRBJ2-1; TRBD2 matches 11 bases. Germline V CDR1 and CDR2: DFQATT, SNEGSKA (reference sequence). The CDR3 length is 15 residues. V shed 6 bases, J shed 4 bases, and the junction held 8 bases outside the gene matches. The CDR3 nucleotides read TGCAGTGCCCCACCGGGACTAGCGGCGTACAATGAGCAGTTCTTC. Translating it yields CSAPPGLAAYNEQFF.

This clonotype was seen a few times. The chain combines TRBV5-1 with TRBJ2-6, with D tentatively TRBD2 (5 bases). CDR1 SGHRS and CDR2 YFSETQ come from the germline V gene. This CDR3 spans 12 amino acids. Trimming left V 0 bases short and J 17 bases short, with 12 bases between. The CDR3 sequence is CASSLALDSLTF. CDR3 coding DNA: TGCGCCAGCAGCTTGGCACTGGACTCCTTGACTTTC.

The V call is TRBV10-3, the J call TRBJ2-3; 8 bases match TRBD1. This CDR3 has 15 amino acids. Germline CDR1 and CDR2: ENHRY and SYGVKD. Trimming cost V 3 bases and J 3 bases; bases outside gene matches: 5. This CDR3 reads CAISDQGARTDTQYF. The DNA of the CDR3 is TGTGCCATCAGTGACCAGGGGGCGCGTACAGATACGCAGTATTTT.

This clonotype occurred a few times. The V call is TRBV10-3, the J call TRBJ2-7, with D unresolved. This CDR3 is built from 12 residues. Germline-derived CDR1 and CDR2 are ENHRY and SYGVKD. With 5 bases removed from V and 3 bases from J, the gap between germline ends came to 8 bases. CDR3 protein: CAISSYGYEQYF. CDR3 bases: TGTGCCATCAGTAGCTACGGCTACGAGCAGTACTTC.

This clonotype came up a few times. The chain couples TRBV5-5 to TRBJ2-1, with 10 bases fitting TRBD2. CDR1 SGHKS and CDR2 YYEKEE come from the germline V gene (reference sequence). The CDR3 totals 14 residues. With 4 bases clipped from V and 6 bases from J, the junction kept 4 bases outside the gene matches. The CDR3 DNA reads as TGTGCCAGCAGCACCTGGACTAGCGGCAATGAGCAGTTCTTC. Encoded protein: CASSTWTSGNEQFF.

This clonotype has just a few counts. The CDR3 sequence is CASKGGVGDTQYF. CDR3 in DNA: TGTGCCAGCAAGGGGGGGGTTGGAGATACGCAGTATTTT. The J gene is TRBJ2-3, the V gene TRBV12-3 or TRBV12-4; possible D gene TRBD2, 7 bases. Trimming stripped 7 bases from V and 5 bases from J, with 13 bases between. The CDR3 spans 13 residues.

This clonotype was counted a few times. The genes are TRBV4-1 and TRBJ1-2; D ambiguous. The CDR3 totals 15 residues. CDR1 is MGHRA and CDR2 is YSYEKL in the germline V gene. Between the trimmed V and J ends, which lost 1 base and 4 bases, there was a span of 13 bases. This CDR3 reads CASSQGFWGSYGYTF. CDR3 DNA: TGCGCCAGCAGCCAAGGATTCTGGGGAAGCTATGGCTACACCTTC.

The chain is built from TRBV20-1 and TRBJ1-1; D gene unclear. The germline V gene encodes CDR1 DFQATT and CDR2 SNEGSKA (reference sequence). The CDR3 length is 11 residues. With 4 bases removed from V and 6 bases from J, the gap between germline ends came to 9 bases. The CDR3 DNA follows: TGCAGTGCTATCGTGGCAGCTGAAGCTTTCTTT. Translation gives CSAIVAAEAFF.